These 19 T cell receptor beta chains were sequenced from one sample in a study of blood T cells in healthy people across ages (dated by TCRdb to between 2015 and 2016). The library was obtained by 5' RACE. TCRdb lists the instrument as Illumina HiSeq 2500. A second PCR of about 6 to 11 cycles was performed with a sample-barcoded 5' primer and a J-beta primer mix. Using fastp at Q25 and MiXCR, TCRdb reprocessed the public reads and kept productive beta chains. Duplicate CDR3 protein sequences are folded into a single record with the most common DNA and genes. This sample holds approximately 810,000 distinct CDR3 sequences; more than 25% were observed only once. The ten most abundant clones make up roughly 17% of the sample. The sample consisted of blood. The receptors here all came from a woman of 80 years or more in good health.

This clonotype has just a few counts. This may be a read error: a much more frequent sequence differs by one nucleotide. The gene calls are TRBV7-2 and TRBJ1-2, with D hard to call. The CDR3 runs to 14 residues. Germline loops: CDR1 SGHTA, CDR2 FQGNSA. Here the CDR3 DNA reads TGTGCCAGCAGCTTTCCCCGACCGGACTATGGCCACACCTTC. It specifies CASSFPRPDYGHTF.

This clonotype was recorded at least ten times. The V gene is TRBV12-3 or TRBV12-4, the J gene TRBJ1-1; no clear D. Trimming shortened V by 1 base and J by 0 bases, and 6 bases separated the two germline ends. CDR3 length equals 14 residues. CDR3 in DNA: TGTGCCAGCAGTTTAGGTAGATTGAACACTGAAGCTTTCTTT. This gives the protein CASSLGRLNTEAFF.

J is TRBJ1-5 and V is TRBV5-6; 7 nucleotides line up with TRBD1. Germline lookup yields CDR1 SGHDT and CDR2 YYEEEE. V trimming: 4 bases; J trimming: 1 base; junction bases outside the gene matches: 8. This CDR3 contains 16 residues. CDR3 protein: CASSLQGMGSNQPQHF. CDR3 DNA sequence: TGTGCCAGCAGCCTACAGGGGATGGGAAGCAATCAGCCCCAGCATTTT.

For this clonotype: A read error is possible here, since a much larger clone lies one base away. The CDR3 coding sequence is TGTGTCAGCAGTCTAACCGGGACCTTGCCAGGCTACACCTTC. This gives the protein CVSSLTGTLPGYTF. This chain joins TRBV28 and TRBJ1-2, with a possible D match to TRBD1 (5 bases). Germline V lookup: CDR1 MDHEN, CDR2 SYDVKM. This CDR3 has 14 amino acids.

The V call is TRBV2, the J call TRBJ2-5; 8 bases are shared with TRBD1. The germline V gene encodes CDR1 SNHLY and CDR2 FYNNEI. The CDR3 spans 13 residues. The ends lost 8 bases at V and 2 bases at J; junction bases unmatched: 4. CDR3 bases: TGTGCCAGCTTGAGACAGGGGCAAGAGACCCAGTACTTC. Translating gives CASLRQGQETQYF.

This clonotype was picked up a small number of times. The rearrangement links TRBV6-5 to TRBJ1-2, with D perhaps TRBD1 (6 bases). V was cut by 0 bases and J by 4 bases, with 15 bases left in between. Germline assignment: CDR1 MNHEY and CDR2 SVGAGI. The CDR3 is made up of 16 amino acids. The CDR3 DNA sequence: TGTGCCAGCAGTTACTCCGGGTCTACAGGGAGCTATGGCTACACCTTC. This sequence encodes CASSYSGSTGSYGYTF.

Comments on this clonotype: This may arise from a read error, as a much more abundant clone is one base away. The J gene is TRBJ2-7, the V gene TRBV6-1; D not certain. This CDR3 comprises 13 residues. The V gene's germline CDR1 is MNHNS and CDR2 SASEGT. The CDR3, as DNA: TGTACCAGCAGTGGTCAGCCGGGTTACGAGCAGTACTTC. Protein product: CTSSGQPGYEQYF.

This clonotype was seen at least ten times. The chain joins TRBV27 to TRBJ2-1, with a weak D call TRBD1 (6 bases). The CDR3 sequence is 15 residues long. Trimming took 6 bases from V and 4 from J, leaving 16 bases between them. Germline-derived CDR1 and CDR2 are MNHEY and SMNVEV (reference sequence). The CDR3 protein is CASSAIGGPYNEQFF. CDR3 coding DNA: TGTGCCAGCAGCGCGATAGGGGGACCTTACAATGAGCAGTTCTTC.

This clonotype has more than one count but fewer than ten. V is TRBV12-3 or TRBV12-4 and J is TRBJ1-1, with D uncertain. V was shortened by 5 bases and J by 0 bases, with 13 bases between the two germline ends. The CDR3 is made up of 15 amino acids. CDR3 DNA sequence: TGTGCCAGCAGTGGGAAATCGAGGCTGAACACTGAAGCTTTCTTT. Translated, it gives CASSGKSRLNTEAFF.

Only a few counts were recorded for this clonotype. It may be a read error: a sequence one base away is much more abundant. V usage is TRBV2 and J usage is TRBJ2-1; D not resolved. CDR3 length: 13 residues. With 6 bases removed from V and 9 bases from J, the gap between germline ends came to 15 bases. Germline values: CDR1 SNHLY, CDR2 FYNNEI. The chain's CDR3 is CASRYLDGTEQFF. The CDR3, as DNA: TGTGCCAGCAGGTATCTAGATGGCACTGAGCAGTTCTTC.

The CDR3 sequence is CASSPNVGGSVYGYTF. DNA for the CDR3: TGTGCCAGCTCACCTAACGTCGGCGGCTCAGTCTATGGCTACACCTTC. V gene TRBV18 combines with J gene TRBJ1-2; D is unclear. Trimming took 3 bases from V and 4 from J, leaving 18 bases between them. The CDR3 covers 16 residues. The germline V gene has CDR1 KGHSH and CDR2 LQKENI.

The rearrangement joins TRBV6-2 or TRBV6-3 to TRBJ1-5; 7 nucleotides align to TRBD1. The CDR3 is made up of 15 amino acids. Germline CDR1 and CDR2: MNHEY and SVGEGT. The trim removed 5 bases at V and 5 bases at J, leaving 9 bases unmatched. CDR3 bases: TGTGCCAGCAGTCGTTCCCGGGACAGCCATCAGCCCCAGCATTTT. Its translation is CASSRSRDSHQPQHF.

The V call is TRBV6-5, the J call TRBJ1-1; a possible D gene is TRBD1 (6 bases). Looked up from germline, CDR1 is MNHEY and CDR2 is SVGAGI. V gave up 2 bases and J gave up 1 base, with 20 bases separating them. The CDR3 length is 18 residues. The CDR3: CASSYPTPGAQRNTEAFF. As DNA, the CDR3 is TGTGCCAGCAGTTACCCTACCCCAGGGGCCCAACGGAACACTGAAGCTTTCTTT.

At least ten counts were recorded for this clonotype. The J gene is TRBJ1-2, the V gene TRBV20-1; 7 bases are a match to TRBD1. This CDR3 has 15 amino acids. With 1 base clipped from V and 3 bases from J, the junction kept 8 bases outside the gene matches. Germline V gives CDR1 DFQATT, CDR2 SNEGSKA (reference sequence). The CDR3 DNA follows: TGCAGTGCTAGAGCCTCAGGGGGAAGGCACTATGGCTACACCTTC. It encodes CSARASGGRHYGYTF.

This clonotype was observed many times. This chain uses TRBV20-1 with TRBJ1-2; D ambiguous. The germline V and J ends were trimmed by 0 bases and 8 bases, with 7 bases remaining between them. Germline V CDR1 and CDR2: DFQATT, SNEGSKA (reference sequence). This CDR3 contains 11 residues. The CDR3 DNA follows: TGCAGTGCTAGAGACGGCCCCGGCTACACCTTC. This encodes CSARDGPGYTF.

The chain couples TRBV30 to TRBJ2-5; either TRBD1 or TRBD2 may fit D (5 bases each). V shed 3 bases and J shed 7 bases, with 12 bases lying between them. Germline assignment: CDR1 GTSNPN and CDR2 SVGIG (reference sequence). The CDR3 has 12 amino acids. CDR3 sequence (DNA): TGTGCCTGGAGCCCCGGGGCGGGGACCCAGTACTTC. This translates into CAWSPGAGTQYF.

Note on this clonotype: A read error may account for a junction end that differs from germline. This chain connects TRBV28 to TRBJ1-5; perhaps TRBD1 as D (5 bases). The CDR3 extends over 16 amino acids. Germline CDR1 is MDHEN and CDR2 is SYDVKM. The DNA of the CDR3 is TGTGCCGGCAGCCCCCCGGGGGGGTATAGCAATCAGCCCCAGCATTTT. Protein product: CAGSPPGGYSNQPQHF.

This clonotype was detected once. This sequence joins TRBV12-3 or TRBV12-4 and TRBJ2-3; 8 bases agree with TRBD1. With 3 bases clipped from V and 4 bases from J, the junction kept 6 bases outside the gene matches. There are 15 residues in the CDR3. CDR3 protein: CASSLDRVSPDTQYF. The CDR3 DNA reads as TGTGCCAGCAGTTTGGACAGGGTGAGCCCAGATACGCAGTATTTT.

In this sample, this clonotype turned up many times. The rearrangement joins TRBV11-2 to TRBJ2-5; D uncertain. Between the trimmed V and J ends, which lost 4 bases and 1 base, there was a span of 7 bases. Per the germline V gene, CDR1 is SGHAT and CDR2 is FQNNGV. The CDR3 totals 13 residues. The CDR3 nucleotides are TGTGCCAGCAGCTCCCGGCTCCAAGAGACCCAGTACTTC. Its protein is CASSSRLQETQYF.